A single sample gave rise to the 27 T cell receptor beta chains below, sequenced in a study of T-cell reconstitution after alpha-beta-depleted transplantation in children. Unique molecular identifiers were incorporated into the prepared TCRbeta library. TCRdb used MiXCR to reprocess the PCR reads, holding one entry per CDR3 protein. The table lists hundreds of thousands of distinct CDR3 sequences, about a sixth of them singletons. This specimen was PBMCs from the stem cell graft donor, taken from the stem cell graft. The origin of the receptors is a human donor who donated a stem cell graft to a child with acute lymphoblastic leukemia.

This clonotype has just a few counts. This CDR3 is CASSTTGDGYNEQFF. Written as DNA, the CDR3 is TGTGCCAGCAGCACGACAGGGGACGGATACAATGAGCAGTTCTTC. The chain uses TRBV9 and TRBJ2-1, with 8 bases matching TRBD1. This CDR3 spans 15 amino acids. The V gene end was trimmed by 4 bases and the J gene end by 4 bases; junction bases not matched to a gene: 7. Germline V lookup: CDR1 SGDLS, CDR2 YYNGEE.

J is TRBJ2-7 and V is TRBV6-1; D is perhaps TRBD1 (6 bases). Trimming removed 4 bases from V and 1 base from J, with 17 bases in between. Looked up from germline, CDR1 is MNHNS and CDR2 is SASEGT. CDR3 length: 16 residues. The CDR3 DNA is TGTGCCAGCAGTGGATGGACAGTTCAGCAGTCCTACGAGCAGTACTTC. Translating it yields CASSGWTVQQSYEQYF.

The sample holds a few counts of this clonotype. The J gene is TRBJ2-1, the V gene TRBV5-1; 12 bases fit TRBD1. This CDR3 has 15 amino acids. Germline values: CDR1 SGHRS, CDR2 YFSETQ. Losses at the gene ends were 2 bases for V and 6 bases for J; bases not matched to a gene: 3. CDR3 sequence reads: CASSFGTGGFNEQFF. The CDR3 DNA is TGCGCCAGCAGCTTCGGGACAGGGGGCTTCAATGAGCAGTTCTTC.

The genes are TRBV4-2 and TRBJ2-6; TRBD1 aligns across 7 bases. J was trimmed by 0 bases and V by 8 bases; bases with no gene match: 1. Germline lookup yields CDR1 LGHNA and CDR2 YNFKEQ. The CDR3 is 14 residues long. The DNA of the CDR3 is TGTGCCAGCGGACAGGACTCTGGGGCCAACGTCCTGACTTTC. As protein: CASGQDSGANVLTF.

This clonotype came up a few times. V and J are TRBV6-5 and TRBJ2-1; D is undetermined. Germline V gives CDR1 MNHEY, CDR2 SVGAGI. The CDR3 length is 11 residues. V lost 7 bases to trimming and J lost 9 bases, with 10 bases between them. CDR3 in DNA: TGTGCCAGCACCCCCGGCGGTGAGCAGTTCTTC. Its translation is CASTPGGEQFF.

The J gene is TRBJ2-2, the V gene TRBV30; D remains ambiguous. V gave up 1 base and J gave up 1 base, with 4 bases separating them. Germline assignment: CDR1 GTSNPN and CDR2 SVGIG (reference sequence). The CDR3 is 13 residues long. As DNA, the CDR3 is TGTGCCTGGAGTGAAGTGAACACCGGGGAGCTGTTTTTT. Encoded protein: CAWSEVNTGELFF.

This sequence joins TRBV24-1 and TRBJ1-2; D ambiguous. Trimming shortened V by 2 bases and J by 4 bases, and 10 bases separated the two germline ends. The CDR3 spans 14 residues. Looked up from germline, CDR1 is KGHDR and CDR2 is SFDVKD. The chain's CDR3 is CATSDYDGIYGYTF. In DNA, the CDR3 is TGTGCCACCAGTGATTATGACGGGATCTATGGCTACACCTTC.

This clonotype was seen more than once but under ten times. The V and J genes are TRBV7-9 and TRBJ1-5; TRBD1 matches 7 bases. This CDR3 comprises 16 residues. Trimming removed 1 base from V and 7 bases from J; junction bases left unmatched: 10. In germline, CDR1 is SEHNR, CDR2 FQNEAQ (reference sequence). The CDR3 DNA follows: TGTGCCAGCAGCTTAGGGGGAGGGGGCGCGGGACAGCCCCAGCATTTT. The encoded protein is CASSLGGGGAGQPQHF.

The rearrangement uses TRBV7-6 and TRBJ1-3, with 8 positions matching TRBD1. Per the germline V gene, CDR1 is SGHVS and CDR2 is FNYEAQ. V dropped 4 bases and J dropped 3; count of bases not matched to a gene: 8. This CDR3 has 16 residues. The CDR3 nucleotides read TGTGCCAGCAGCTCGTATTTGACAGGGGATGGAAACACCATATATTTT. This sequence encodes CASSSYLTGDGNTIYF. The full variable domain, in which reference TRBV7-6 and TRBJ1-3 provide the parts outside the CDR3, is GAGVSQSPRYKVTKRGQDVALRCDPISGHVSLYWYRQALGQGPEFLTYFNYEAQQDKSGLPNDRFSAERPEGSISTLTIQRTEQRDSAMYRCASSSYLTGDGNTIYFGEGSWLTVV.

The V gene is TRBV11-1, the J gene TRBJ1-3, with TRBD1 matching 7 bases. Germline trimming cut 5 bases from V and 0 bases from J; bases unmatched to any gene: 16. The CDR3 is 19 amino acids. Germline CDR1 reads SGHAT; CDR2 reads FQDESV (reference sequence). The CDR3 DNA is TGTGCCAGCAGCCCGCAAGACTACAGGGGCCTTTCCTCTGGAAACACCATATATTTT. As protein: CASSPQDYRGLSSGNTIYF.

This clonotype was observed a few times. V is TRBV6-2 or TRBV6-3 and J is TRBJ2-3; D call uncertain. V shed 2 bases and J shed 2 bases, with 8 bases lying between them. Germline-derived CDR1 and CDR2 are MNHEY and SVGEGT. This CDR3 comprises 14 residues. The CDR3 sequence: CASSYDLVTDTQYF. In nucleotides, the CDR3 is TGTGCCAGCAGTTACGACCTAGTCACAGATACGCAGTATTTT.

This clonotype has a handful of counts. This sequence joins TRBV3-1 and TRBJ2-7; 8 bases map to TRBD2. Germline values: CDR1 LGHDT, CDR2 YNNKEL (reference sequence). V gave up 5 bases and J gave up 6 bases; unmatched junction bases: 9. The CDR3 is made up of 14 amino acids. Here the CDR3 DNA reads TGTGCCAGCAGCGCCAGCGGGAGCCTCGGCGAGCAGTACTTC. Protein product: CASSASGSLGEQYF.

The chain employs TRBV10-3 and TRBJ2-2; the match to TRBD1 covers 8 bases. CDR3 length: 13 residues. Germline trimming cut 9 bases from V and 6 bases from J; bases unmatched to any gene: 6. The germline CDR1 and CDR2 sequences are ENHRY and SYGVKD. DNA of the CDR3: TGTGCCATGAAAAGCAGGGGGCCCGGGGAGCTGTTTTTT. Amino acids: CAMKSRGPGELFF.

The table lists this clonotype with a count of one. DNA of the CDR3: TGCAGTGCAAAACTAGGAGGCAGGGGCAATCAGCCCCAGCATTTT. Translated: CSAKLGGRGNQPQHF. V is TRBV20-1 and J is TRBJ1-5; TRBD1 might be the D (5 bases). The CDR3 is made up of 15 amino acids. Germline V gene lookup returns CDR1 DFQATT and CDR2 SNEGSKA (reference sequence). V shed 6 bases and J shed 2 bases, with 17 bases lying between them.

The table lists this clonotype with a few counts. CDR3 bases: TGTGCCAGCAGCGTAGCCGGGGGCGGGAGAAACATTCAGTACTTC. Translation gives CASSVAGGGRNIQYF. The chain is built from TRBV9 and TRBJ2-4; maybe TRBD2 (7 bases). V was cut by 0 bases and J by 6 bases, with 13 bases left in between. Germline V gives CDR1 SGDLS, CDR2 YYNGEE. There are 15 residues in the CDR3.

The chain combines TRBV20-1 with TRBJ2-5, with D tentatively TRBD1 (5 bases). Trimming shortened V by 0 bases and J by 10 bases, and 15 bases separated the two germline ends. The CDR3 length is 13 residues. Germline values: CDR1 DFQATT, CDR2 SNEGSKA (reference sequence). The CDR3 spells CSARDYGAFVQYF. In DNA, the CDR3 is TGCAGTGCTAGAGATTATGGGGCTTTCGTCCAGTACTTC.

The chain employs TRBV20-1 and TRBJ2-1, with 8 bases fitting TRBD2. CDR1 DFQATT and CDR2 SNEGSKA come from the germline V gene (reference sequence). V dropped 1 base and J dropped 8; count of bases not matched to a gene: 4. The CDR3 totals 13 residues. As DNA, the CDR3 is TGCAGTGCTAGAGCACTAGCGGATTATGAGCAGTTCTTC. Translated, it gives CSARALADYEQFF.

V gene TRBV29-1 combines with J gene TRBJ2-7, with 8 bases matching TRBD1. The CDR3 is 14 residues long. V trimming: 3 bases; J trimming: 1 base; junction bases outside the gene matches: 5. Germline V gene sequence: CDR1 SQVTM, CDR2 ANQGSEA. CDR3 sequence reads: CSVETGVFSYEQYF. The CDR3 nucleotides read TGCAGCGTTGAGACAGGGGTATTTTCCTACGAGCAGTACTTC.

This sequence joins TRBV29-1 and TRBJ1-2, with 12 bases aligning to TRBD1. Germline V CDR1 and CDR2: SQVTM, ANQGSEA. CDR3 size: 16 residues. V shed 7 bases, J shed 4 bases, and the junction held 13 bases outside the gene matches. The CDR3 loop is CSATTIGTGGSYGYTF. The CDR3 coding sequence is TGCAGCGCAACAACTATCGGGACAGGGGGCTCCTATGGCTACACCTTC.

V is TRBV24-1 and J is TRBJ2-3; the D gene is possibly TRBD2 (7 bases). CDR1 and CDR2 from the germline V gene are KGHDR and SFDVKD. The CDR3 spans 17 residues. Trimming removed 3 bases from V and 0 bases from J, with 15 bases in between. The chain's CDR3 is CATSDRGSSGSTDTQYF. In nucleotides, the CDR3 is TGTGCCACCAGTGATAGGGGGAGTAGCGGGAGCACAGATACGCAGTATTTT.

The chain employs TRBV7-9 and TRBJ2-1; 8 bases line up with TRBD1. V was pared by 4 bases and J by 3 bases, with 11 bases of the junction left unmatched. The CDR3 covers 17 residues. The germline CDR1 and CDR2 sequences are SEHNR and FQNEAQ (reference sequence). CDR3 region: CASSSPPGGSYYNEQFF. CDR3 coding DNA: TGTGCCAGCAGCTCCCCCCCAGGGGGCTCGTACTACAATGAGCAGTTCTTC.

The J gene is TRBJ2-7, the V gene TRBV13; 7 bases align to TRBD2. This CDR3 comprises 15 residues. Germline CDR1 and CDR2: PRHDT and FYEKMQ (reference sequence). V was clipped by 4 bases and J by 2 bases; unmatched bases: 8. The CDR3: CASSSRGRAPYEQYF. The CDR3 DNA reads as TGTGCCAGCAGCTCCCGAGGGAGGGCCCCCTACGAGCAGTACTTC.

The gene calls are TRBV5-6 and TRBJ2-2; 9 nucleotides line up with TRBD1. J was trimmed by 4 bases and V by 2 bases; bases with no gene match: 6. Germline assignment: CDR1 SGHDT and CDR2 YYEEEE. The CDR3 totals 16 residues. The CDR3 coding sequence is TGTGCCAGCAGCTTAGGAGCGACAGGGGGCACCGGGGAGCTGTTTTTT. Its protein is CASSLGATGGTGELFF.

The V call is TRBV20-1, the J call TRBJ1-1; 7 bases are shared with TRBD1. The ends lost 0 bases at V and 1 base at J; junction bases unmatched: 11. Germline V gene sequence: CDR1 DFQATT, CDR2 SNEGSKA (reference sequence). The CDR3 extends over 17 amino acids. The CDR3 DNA reads as TGCAGTGCTAGAGATCTCCCAGGGGGATCGTGGAACACTGAAGCTTTCTTT. This encodes CSARDLPGGSWNTEAFF.

The V call is TRBV4-1, the J call TRBJ2-2; 14 bases are a match to TRBD2. Germline trimming cut 4 bases from V and 7 bases from J; bases unmatched to any gene: 14. CDR1 and CDR2 from the germline V gene are MGHRA and YSYEKL. The CDR3 extends over 19 amino acids. CDR3 protein: CASSPFPGLAGERGGELFF. The CDR3 nucleotides read TGCGCCAGCAGCCCCTTTCCGGGACTAGCGGGAGAGCGGGGCGGGGAGCTGTTTTTT.

This clonotype was detected only a few times. In DNA, the CDR3 is TGCAGCGTTGTTAGACTAGCGGACACCGGGGAGCTGTTTTTT. Translated, it gives CSVVRLADTGELFF. The chain has TRBV29-1 and TRBJ2-2; 9 nucleotides agree with TRBD2. The CDR3 consists of 14 residues. Losses at the gene ends were 4 bases for V and 3 bases for J; bases not matched to a gene: 3. Germline loops: CDR1 SQVTM, CDR2 ANQGSEA.

This clonotype was picked up a small number of times. The genes are TRBV4-2 and TRBJ2-7, with 11 bases lining up with TRBD2. Germline V gene data show CDR1 as LGHNA and CDR2 as YNFKEQ. Germline trimming cut 3 bases from V and 6 bases from J; bases unmatched to any gene: 10. The CDR3 is made up of 16 amino acids. The CDR3 sequence: CASSQRLAGHRSEQYF. CDR3 coding DNA: TGTGCCAGCAGCCAGAGACTAGCGGGACACCGGAGCGAGCAGTACTTC.